These T cell receptor beta chains were read from a single sample in a study of T cells in Graves' hyperthyroidism and ophthalmopathy. MiXCR, applied by TCRdb to the multiplex PCR reads, yields one record per CDR3 protein. The sample contains 100,000 to 130,000 distinct CDR3 sequences, about a sixth of which appear only once. Sequenced sample: blood. The receptors were gathered from a woman in her forties or fifties with Graves' hyperthyroidism. Both conserved end residues are part of each CDR3. Clone size is given for some rows only: seen once, a few or many times, or a class if the clone is expanded.

>TRBV6-1|TRBJ2-6|many
CASSEQVLSSGANVLTF
>TRBV11-1|TRBJ2-3|many
CASSHRDSSDTQYF
>TRBV7-9|TRBJ2-7|many
CASSLLFGDEQYF
>TRBV28|TRBJ2-3|many
CASSPTGGKTDTQYF
>TRBV29-1|TRBJ1-2|many
CSVGAEGTGFGYGYTF
>TRBV3-1|TRBJ2-7|many
CASSHDSPTTPQEQYF
>TRBV2|TRBJ2-1|many
CADSGTSGYNEQFF
>TRBV7-2|TRBJ1-2|-
CASAKNNGGYTF
>TRBV30|TRBJ2-3|many
CAWSGTDTQYF
>TRBV28|TRBJ1-4|many
CANSFAGGEKLFF
>TRBV6-2/TRBV6-3|TRBJ2-7|-
CASSFQAGGLTYEQYF
>TRBV15|TRBJ1-2|many
CATSREDRSGGYTF
>TRBV3-1|TRBJ2-1|-
CASSQDAPTSGFSYNEQFF
>TRBV28|TRBJ1-1|-
CASSLWWDRGRTEAFF
>TRBV3-1|TRBJ2-1|many
CASSQELGLAEALFF
>TRBV18|TRBJ2-3|-
CASSPAARTDTQYF
>TRBV20-1|TRBJ2-1|many
CSALLGGLGLAGDNEQFF